This TCR beta chain was identified in a study of T cell responses to AZD1222 COVID-19 vaccine. Study-wide background: Second-dose recipients at about 4 or about 12 weeks were treated as one pooled group.

Some clones are missing from TCRdb's copy, which holds only in-frame ones; the method was immunoSEQ multiplex PCR. Of over 85,000 clones listed, less than 90% are singletons. Study-wide results and limits: Reportedly, close to half of spike-specific TCRs are directed against unmutated variant regions.

Concerning this clone itself: The antigen remains unidentified.

The sequencing here drew on peripheral blood, taken on day 0 of AZD1222 vaccination. This receptor was identified in an adult in good health.

The CDR3 region is CASSESPTAVYGYTF. CDR3 coding DNA: TGTGCCAGCAGTGAGTCGCCGACGGCGGTATATGGCTACACCTTC. The chain links TRBV2 to TRBJ1-2, with no clear D. The germline V gene encodes CDR1 SNHLY and CDR2 FYNNEI. There are 15 residues in the CDR3. V dropped 3 bases and J dropped 5 bases, with 16 bases sitting between them.